These 20 T cell receptor beta chains share one sample of origin, sequenced in a study of patients and donors after allogeneic stem cell transplantation. Each CDR3 protein is one row after TCRdb ran MiXCR on the RT-PCR reads. The table lists approximately 150,000 distinct CDR3 sequences, about a third of them singletons. Sequencing was carried out using blood, either unsorted or a sorted T cell fraction (not recorded which). Receptors were obtained from a human donor who was either an allogeneic HSCT recipient or a stem cell or donor lymphocyte infusion donor (not recorded which). It is not recorded whose cells these are; they may come from a transplant donor.

The genes are TRBV6-6 and TRBJ2-5; a weak D match, TRBD1 (6 bases). CDR3 size: 13 residues. CDR1 MNHNY and CDR2 SVGAGI come from the germline V gene (reference sequence). V lost 6 bases to trimming and J lost 5 bases, with 13 bases between them. CDR3 sequence (DNA): TGTGCCAGCAGCCGACAGGTTGGGGAGACCCAGTACTTC. Translated: CASSRQVGETQYF.

The rearrangement joins TRBV12-3 or TRBV12-4 to TRBJ2-2, with D possibly being TRBD2 (5 bases). The CDR3 sequence is 10 residues long. Trimming removed 8 bases at V and 7 bases at J, with 5 bases between. The CDR3 region is CASEGGELFF. The DNA for the CDR3 is TGTGCCAGCGAGGGCGGGGAGCTGTTTTTT.

The chain is built from TRBV6-5 and TRBJ2-5; TRBD1 or TRBD2 may be the D gene (5 bases each). Germline CDR1 reads MNHEY; CDR2 reads SVGAGI. Trimming left V 7 bases short and J 10 bases short, with 19 bases between. The CDR3 has 13 residues. CDR3 sequence reads: CASTSGTPEDQYF. The CDR3 coding sequence is TGTGCCAGCACCTCTGGGACGCCAGAGGACCAGTACTTC.

The chain couples TRBV12-3 or TRBV12-4 to TRBJ1-2, with D unresolved. The CDR3 is made up of 13 amino acids. Trimming left V 5 bases short and J 4 bases short, with 11 bases between. DNA for the CDR3: TGTGCCAGCAGTGAAGAGGGTCCCTATGGCTACACCTTC. Its protein product is CASSEEGPYGYTF.

In nucleotides, the CDR3 is TGCGCCAGCAGCTTAGGGTACAGGGAGAGCGGCTACACCTTC. Translated, it gives CASSLGYRESGYTF. The gene calls are TRBV5-1 and TRBJ1-2, with TRBD1 as a possible D gene (6 bases). V shed 2 bases and J shed 8 bases, with 16 bases lying between them. Germline V gene lookup returns CDR1 SGHRS and CDR2 YFSETQ. The CDR3 covers 14 residues.

The CDR3 DNA is TGTGCCAGCAGTCCCCCCGGGACTAGCCAAGAGACCCAGTACTTC. Translating gives CASSPPGTSQETQYF. The rearrangement joins TRBV3-1 to TRBJ2-5; 8 bases are shared with TRBD2. Per the germline V gene, CDR1 is LGHDT and CDR2 is YNNKEL (reference sequence). The CDR3 runs to 15 residues. Trimming cost V 6 bases and J 1 base; bases outside gene matches: 7.

The chain carries TRBV7-2 and TRBJ1-2; D is possibly TRBD1 (6 bases). Trimming removed 4 bases from V and 1 base from J, with 19 bases in between. CDR1 and CDR2 from the germline V gene are SGHTA and FQGNSA. The length of the CDR3 is 17 residues. This CDR3 is CASSSLDLLDSNYGYTF. The CDR3 region has the DNA TGTGCCAGCAGCTCGCTCGACCTATTGGACAGTAACTATGGCTACACCTTC.

The V call is TRBV12-3 or TRBV12-4, the J call TRBJ1-1; 7 bases are shared with TRBD1. The J segment lost 1 base and the V segment lost 4 bases, leaving 6 bases of the junction unmatched. CDR3 length equals 15 residues. CDR3 residues: CASSSEGAGNTEAFF. CDR3 coding DNA: TGTGCCAGCAGTTCTGAGGGGGCGGGGAACACTGAAGCTTTCTTT.

The chain employs TRBV12-3 or TRBV12-4 and TRBJ1-6; D ambiguous. The CDR3 extends over 14 amino acids. V shed 3 bases and J shed 10 bases, with 13 bases lying between them. CDR3 sequence reads: CASSFGLGGSPLHF. The CDR3 DNA reads as TGTGCCAGCAGTTTTGGGTTAGGTGGATCACCCCTCCACTTT.

This chain links TRBV28 with TRBJ1-5; 7 positions agree with TRBD1. CDR3 size: 13 residues. V shed 6 bases and J 7 bases; nucleotides not matched to a gene: 6. Germline V gene lookup returns CDR1 MDHEN and CDR2 SYDVKM. CDR3 sequence reads: CASRSTGVQPQHF. The CDR3 DNA sequence: TGTGCCAGCAGATCAACAGGGGTCCAGCCCCAGCATTTT.

This clonotype occurred a few times. The chain joins TRBV12-3 or TRBV12-4 to TRBJ1-4; 8 bases are a match to TRBD1. The CDR3 consists of 17 residues. V was clipped by 6 bases and J by 0 bases; unmatched bases: 9. The CDR3 region has the DNA TGTGCCAGCAGGCGCTACCAGGGGGCCCCAACTAATGAAAAACTGTTTTTT. This encodes CASRRYQGAPTNEKLFF.

The chain joins TRBV29-1 to TRBJ1-3; D unclear. The CDR3 is 13 amino acids. Germline V gives CDR1 SQVTM, CDR2 ANQGSEA. The V end lost 7 bases, the J end lost 0 bases, and 10 bases lay between the germline ends. In DNA, the CDR3 is TGCAGCGCGGGGTTTAACTCTGGAAACACCATATATTTT. Translation gives CSAGFNSGNTIYF.

The chain is built from TRBV11-2 and TRBJ2-1; a possible D gene is TRBD1 (6 bases). Germline V gene data show CDR1 as SGHAT and CDR2 as FQNNGV. V was shortened by 5 bases and J by 15 bases, with 20 bases between the two germline ends. The CDR3 length is 13 residues. The CDR3 DNA follows: TGTGCCAGCAGCCCAGTACCCACGCAGGGGATGTTCTTC. Its translation is CASSPVPTQGMFF.

This sequence joins TRBV12-3 or TRBV12-4 and TRBJ2-1; TRBD1 matches 8 bases. The length of the CDR3 is 14 residues. Trimming cost V 7 bases and J 7 bases; bases outside gene matches: 9. CDR3 sequence: CASMRQGIGNEQFF. The CDR3 DNA sequence: TGTGCCAGCATGAGACAGGGGATCGGAAATGAGCAGTTCTTC.

The chain recombines TRBV7-2 with TRBJ2-1; 8 nucleotides line up with TRBD1. The germline V gene encodes CDR1 SGHTA and CDR2 FQGNSA. CDR3 size: 15 residues. The ends lost 3 bases at V and 4 bases at J; junction bases unmatched: 5. The CDR3 DNA sequence: TGTGCCAGCAGCTTCCGGGACAGGATTTACAATGAGCAGTTCTTC. Its protein is CASSFRDRIYNEQFF. Full variable domain (missing parts from reference TRBV7-2 and TRBJ2-1): GAGVSQSPSNKVTEKGKDVELRCDPISGHTALYWYRQSLGQGLEFLIYFQGNSAPDKSGLPSDRFSAERTGGSVSTLTIQRTQQEDSAVYLCASSFRDRIYNEQFFGPGTRLTVL.

The chain couples TRBV10-3 to TRBJ2-5; 9 bases agree with TRBD2. Germline assignment: CDR1 ENHRY and CDR2 SYGVKD. The CDR3 length is 15 residues. V gave up 3 bases and J gave up 4 bases; unmatched junction bases: 6. CDR3 in DNA: TGTGCCATCAGTGAAGGCGGGGGGGCAGGAGAGACCCAGTACTTC. This gives the protein CAISEGGGAGETQYF.

This clonotype has just a few counts. The chain links TRBV4-2 to TRBJ1-3; no definite D call. This CDR3 spans 14 amino acids. The V gene's germline CDR1 is LGHNA and CDR2 YNFKEQ. Trimming took off 4 bases at V and 0 bases at J, with 7 bases between the two ends. The CDR3: CASSPTSSGNTIYF. In DNA, the CDR3 is TGTGCCAGCAGCCCGACGAGCTCTGGAAACACCATATATTTT.

A few counts support this clonotype. The chain employs TRBV6-2 or TRBV6-3 and TRBJ2-1; 13 bases agree with TRBD2. Germline V gene data show CDR1 as MNHEY and CDR2 as SVGEGT. This CDR3 spans 15 amino acids. V trimming: 5 bases; J trimming: 7 bases; junction bases outside the gene matches: 5. CDR3 DNA: TGTGCCAGCAGTCCTACTAGCGGGGGGGTTAATGAGCAGTTCTTC. Amino acid sequence: CASSPTSGGVNEQFF.

The chain has TRBV7-2 and TRBJ1-1; D is unresolved. The ends were cut back, 1 base at V and 5 bases at J, with 14 bases in the middle. The CDR3 runs 15 residues. Germline V gene lookup returns CDR1 SGHTA and CDR2 FQGNSA. This CDR3 is CASSLGSGLGTEAFF. CDR3 nucleotides: TGTGCCAGCAGCTTAGGATCCGGATTAGGTACTGAAGCTTTCTTT.

V usage is TRBV6-6 and J usage is TRBJ1-5, with D hard to call. This CDR3 spans 13 amino acids. Trimming removed 5 bases from V and 2 bases from J, with 7 bases in between. Germline CDR1 and CDR2: MNHNY and SVGAGI (reference sequence). The CDR3 protein is CASSNRGNQPQHF. CDR3 coding DNA: TGTGCCAGCAGTAATCGGGGCAATCAGCCCCAGCATTTT.